This T cell receptor beta chain was observed in a study of Graves' ophthalmopathy and Graves' hyperthyroidism. RNA transcripts were the template, and TCR beta CDR3 regions were amplified from them. Scientists carried out first-round RT-PCR using HTBI primers and then a second-round multiplex PCR. TCRdb redid the calling of the multiplex PCR reads with MiXCR, one entry per CDR3 protein. Among 900,000 to 1,200,000 distinct CDR3 sequences listed, about 38% were seen once. The sequence was collected from an adult man with Graves' hyperthyroidism. The sample comprised peripheral blood or thyroid tissue (not recorded which).

The CDR3 sequence: CSGRRGKETQYF. The CDR3 DNA is TGCAGCGGCAGGAGGGGAAAAGAGACCCAGTACTTC. J is TRBJ2-5 and V is TRBV29-1; weak D call: TRBD2 (6 bases). V was cut by 7 bases and J by 3 bases, with 12 bases left in between. This CDR3 contains 12 residues. Germline CDR1 is SQVTM and CDR2 is ANQGSEA.